This T cell receptor beta chain was documented in a study of blood T cell repertoires in COVID-19. The overall study: Some COVID-19 samples were acute and others convalescent; all came from the United States, Italy and Spain.

This clone occurred once. This sample also contains other DNA sequences that code for the same CDR3. Sequencing used immunoSEQ multiplex PCR; TCRdb keeps in-frame clones, though not all of them. The table records about 200,000 clones, more than 75% of them present only once. The specimen was peripheral blood. This TCR was recovered from a woman older than 75 with acute or convalescent COVID-19.

The CDR3 is CASSPPGLAGGTDTQYF. DNA for the CDR3: TGTGCCAGCTCACCTCCGGGACTAGCGGGAGGGACAGATACGCAGTATTTT. The rearrangement joins TRBV18 to TRBJ2-3, with 16 bases aligning to TRBD2. After removal of 3 bases from V and 3 bases from J, the junction contained 3 bases not matched to a gene. The CDR3 loop spans 17 amino acids. CDR1 and CDR2 (germline): KGHSH, LQKENI.